This T cell receptor beta chain comes out of a study of CD8 T cells in Susac syndrome. RNA, at about 0.5 to 1 ug, was reverse transcribed with random hexamers. TCRdb reprocessed the immunoSEQ multiplex PCR reads with MiXCR, giving one entry per CDR3 protein. The data contain about 200,000 distinct CDR3 sequences, 95% of them seen just once; the ten biggest clones take up 0.082%. Germline V gene lookup returns CDR1 GTSNPN and CDR2 SVGIG (reference sequence). This CDR3 region has 12 residues. Relapsing-remitting disease, either stable or active, was present in the treatment-naive patients who were the multiple sclerosis controls.

The rearrangement joins TRBV30 to TRBJ2-1, with D perhaps being TRBD1 or TRBD2 (5 bases each). The receptor was isolated from a human donor with multiple sclerosis. The sequencing input was CD4+ T cells from PBMCs. CDR3 region: CTGGASYNEQFF. For the CDR3, the DNA is TGTACTGGGGGTGCCTCCTACAATGAGCAGTTCTTC.